This T cell receptor beta chain derives from a study of graft-versus-host responses after intestinal transplantation. Overall study: Anti-thymocyte globulin served as induction for all recipients, who then took tacrolimus and steroids for approximately three years.

The study's findings and limits: The study associated peak circulating GvH clone levels with early post-transplant HvG declines. There were GvH clones found in recipient marrow, and some of them appeared first in ileum or blood.

This CDR3 contains 13 residues. Deletions cut 7 bases from V and 9 bases from J, with 16 bases between. The germline gives CDR1 MNHNY, CDR2 SVGAGI (reference sequence). Worth noting for this clone: The antigen is unknown.

Profiled with immunoSEQ multiplex PCR; TCRdb holds only in-frame clones, not every one. The sample records around 110,000 clones, 90% being singletons. The rearrangement uses TRBV6-6 and TRBJ1-5; D might be TRBD1 (6 bases). The TCR sequence derives from a human donor who received an intestinal transplant. The material sequenced was unstimulated CD4+ T cells sorted from spleen or lymph node cells, taken before intestinal transplant. CDR3 region: CASTVQGPWPQHF. The CDR3 region has the DNA TGTGCCAGCACCGTACAGGGCCCCTGGCCCCAGCATTTT.